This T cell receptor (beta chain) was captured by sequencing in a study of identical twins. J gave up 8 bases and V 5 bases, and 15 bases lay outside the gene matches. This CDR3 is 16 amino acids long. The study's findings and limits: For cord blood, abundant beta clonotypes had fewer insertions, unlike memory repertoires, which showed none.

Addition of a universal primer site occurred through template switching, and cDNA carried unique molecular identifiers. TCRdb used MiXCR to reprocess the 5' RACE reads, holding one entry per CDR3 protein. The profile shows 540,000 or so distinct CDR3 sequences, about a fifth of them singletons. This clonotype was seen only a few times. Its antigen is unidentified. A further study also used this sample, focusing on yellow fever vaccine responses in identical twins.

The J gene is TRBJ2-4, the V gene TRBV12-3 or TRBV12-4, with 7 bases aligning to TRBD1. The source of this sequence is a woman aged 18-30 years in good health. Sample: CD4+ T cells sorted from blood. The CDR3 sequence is CASSPSRQGVGDIQYF. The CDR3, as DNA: TGTGCCAGCAGTCCCTCGCGTCAGGGGGTTGGTGACATTCAGTACTTC.